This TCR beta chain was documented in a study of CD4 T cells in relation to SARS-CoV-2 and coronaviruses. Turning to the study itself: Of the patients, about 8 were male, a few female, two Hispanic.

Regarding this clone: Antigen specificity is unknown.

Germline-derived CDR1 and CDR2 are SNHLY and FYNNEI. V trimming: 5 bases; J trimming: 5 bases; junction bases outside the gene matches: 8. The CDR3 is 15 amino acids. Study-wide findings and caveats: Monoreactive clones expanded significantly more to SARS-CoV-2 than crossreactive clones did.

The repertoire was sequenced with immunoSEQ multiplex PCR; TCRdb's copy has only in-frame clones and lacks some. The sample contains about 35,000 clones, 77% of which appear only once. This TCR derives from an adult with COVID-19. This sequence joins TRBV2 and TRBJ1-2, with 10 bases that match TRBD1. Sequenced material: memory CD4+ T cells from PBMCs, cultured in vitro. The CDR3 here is CASSMDRGATYGYTF. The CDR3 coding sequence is TGTGCCAGCAGTATGGACAGGGGGGCAACTTATGGCTACACCTTC.